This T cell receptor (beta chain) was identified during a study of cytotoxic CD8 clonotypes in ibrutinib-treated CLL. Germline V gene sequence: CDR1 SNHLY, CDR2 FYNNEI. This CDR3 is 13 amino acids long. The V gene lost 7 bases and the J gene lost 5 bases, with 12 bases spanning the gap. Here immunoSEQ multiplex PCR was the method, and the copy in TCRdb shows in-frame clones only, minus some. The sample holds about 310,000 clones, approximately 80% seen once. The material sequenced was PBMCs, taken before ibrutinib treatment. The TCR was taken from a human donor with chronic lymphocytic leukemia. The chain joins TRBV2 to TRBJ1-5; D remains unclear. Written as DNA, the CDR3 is TGTGCCAGCACGGGCAGTCGGGATCAGCCCCAGCATTTT. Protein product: CASTGSRDQPQHF.